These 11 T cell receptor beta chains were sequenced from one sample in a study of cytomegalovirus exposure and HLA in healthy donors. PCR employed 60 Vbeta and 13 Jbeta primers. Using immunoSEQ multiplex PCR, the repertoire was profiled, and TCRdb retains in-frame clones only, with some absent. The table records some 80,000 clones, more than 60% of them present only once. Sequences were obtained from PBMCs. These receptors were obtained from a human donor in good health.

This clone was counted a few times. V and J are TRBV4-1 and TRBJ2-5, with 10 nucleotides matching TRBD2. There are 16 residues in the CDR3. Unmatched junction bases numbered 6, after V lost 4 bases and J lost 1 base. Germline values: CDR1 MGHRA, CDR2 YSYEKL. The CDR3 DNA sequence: TGCGCCAGCAGCCGGGGTAGCGGGGGGTTCCAAGAGACCCAGTACTTC. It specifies CASSRGSGGFQETQYF.

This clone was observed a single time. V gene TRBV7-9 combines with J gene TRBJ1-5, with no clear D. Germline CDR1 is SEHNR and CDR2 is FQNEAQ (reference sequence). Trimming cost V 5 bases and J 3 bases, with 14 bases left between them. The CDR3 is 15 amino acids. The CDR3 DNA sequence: TGTGCCAGCAGCACCGCCGGGGAGGACAATCAGCCCCAGCATTTT. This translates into CASSTAGEDNQPQHF. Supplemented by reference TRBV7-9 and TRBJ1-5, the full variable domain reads DTGVSQNPRHKITKRGQNVTFRCDPISEHNRLYWYRQTLGQGPEFLTYFQNEAQLEKSRLLSDRFSAERPKGSFSTLEIQRTEQGDSAMYLCASSTAGEDNQPQHFGDGTRLSIL.

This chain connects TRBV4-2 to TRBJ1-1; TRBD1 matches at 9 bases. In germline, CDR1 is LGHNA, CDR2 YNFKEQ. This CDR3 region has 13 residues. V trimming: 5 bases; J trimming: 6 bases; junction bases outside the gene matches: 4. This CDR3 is CASSYTGGPEAFF. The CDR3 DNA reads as TGTGCCAGCAGCTACACAGGGGGCCCTGAAGCTTTCTTT.

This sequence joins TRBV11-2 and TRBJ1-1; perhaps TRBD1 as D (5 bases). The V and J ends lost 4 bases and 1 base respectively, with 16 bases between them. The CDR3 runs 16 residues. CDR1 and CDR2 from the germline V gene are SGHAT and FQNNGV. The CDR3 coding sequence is TGTGCCAGCAGCTGGGGGGGGATGGCCTCGAACACTGAAGCTTTCTTT. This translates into CASSWGGMASNTEAFF.

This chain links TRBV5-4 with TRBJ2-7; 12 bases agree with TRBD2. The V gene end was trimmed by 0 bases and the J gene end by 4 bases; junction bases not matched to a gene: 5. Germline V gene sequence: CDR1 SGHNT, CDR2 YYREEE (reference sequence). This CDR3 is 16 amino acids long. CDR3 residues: CASSLAGGLAGYEQYF. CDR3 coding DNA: TGTGCCAGCAGCTTGGCCGGGGGACTAGCGGGTTACGAGCAGTACTTC.

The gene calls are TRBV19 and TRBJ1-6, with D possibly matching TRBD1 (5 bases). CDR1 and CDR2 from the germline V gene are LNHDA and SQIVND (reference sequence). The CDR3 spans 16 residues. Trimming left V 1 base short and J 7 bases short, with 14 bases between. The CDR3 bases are TGTGCCAGTAGTATAGCGAAGACAGCAACGAATTCACCCCTCCACTTT. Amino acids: CASSIAKTATNSPLHF.

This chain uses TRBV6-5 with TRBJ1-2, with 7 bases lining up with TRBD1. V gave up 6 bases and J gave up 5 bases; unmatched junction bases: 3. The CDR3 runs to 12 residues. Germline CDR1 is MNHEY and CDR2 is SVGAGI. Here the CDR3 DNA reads TGTGCCAGCAGACAGGGGCAGTATGGCTACACCTTC. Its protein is CASRQGQYGYTF.

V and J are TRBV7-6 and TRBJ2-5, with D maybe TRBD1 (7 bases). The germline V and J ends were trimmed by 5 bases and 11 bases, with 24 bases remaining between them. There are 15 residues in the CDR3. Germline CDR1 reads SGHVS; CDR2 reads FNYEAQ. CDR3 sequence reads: CASSPSRDSLGEQYF. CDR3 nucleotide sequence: TGTGCCAGCAGCCCGTCGCGGGACAGTCTGGGGGAGCAGTACTTC.

The CDR3 loop reads CASSPSGGRPDTQYF. CDR3 bases: TGTGCCAGCAGCCCTTCAGGGGGTCGGCCAGATACGCAGTATTTT. The rearrangement links TRBV19 to TRBJ2-3, with 7 bases identical to TRBD1. The V and J ends lost 9 bases and 4 bases, in that order; junction bases with no gene match: 13. In germline, CDR1 is LNHDA, CDR2 SQIVND (reference sequence). This CDR3 is 15 amino acids long.

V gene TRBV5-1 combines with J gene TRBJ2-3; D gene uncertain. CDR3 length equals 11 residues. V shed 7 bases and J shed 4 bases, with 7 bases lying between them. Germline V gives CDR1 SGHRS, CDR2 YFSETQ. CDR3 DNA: TGCGCCAGCGAGTTCGCAGATACGCAGTATTTT. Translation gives CASEFADTQYF.

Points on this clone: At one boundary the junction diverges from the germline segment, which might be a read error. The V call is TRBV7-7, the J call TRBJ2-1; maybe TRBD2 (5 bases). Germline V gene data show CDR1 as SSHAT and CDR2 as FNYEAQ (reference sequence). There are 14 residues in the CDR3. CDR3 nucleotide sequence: TGTGCTAGCAGCCCCGAGCTAGCTTCCAATGAGCAGTTCTTC. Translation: CASSPELASNEQFF.